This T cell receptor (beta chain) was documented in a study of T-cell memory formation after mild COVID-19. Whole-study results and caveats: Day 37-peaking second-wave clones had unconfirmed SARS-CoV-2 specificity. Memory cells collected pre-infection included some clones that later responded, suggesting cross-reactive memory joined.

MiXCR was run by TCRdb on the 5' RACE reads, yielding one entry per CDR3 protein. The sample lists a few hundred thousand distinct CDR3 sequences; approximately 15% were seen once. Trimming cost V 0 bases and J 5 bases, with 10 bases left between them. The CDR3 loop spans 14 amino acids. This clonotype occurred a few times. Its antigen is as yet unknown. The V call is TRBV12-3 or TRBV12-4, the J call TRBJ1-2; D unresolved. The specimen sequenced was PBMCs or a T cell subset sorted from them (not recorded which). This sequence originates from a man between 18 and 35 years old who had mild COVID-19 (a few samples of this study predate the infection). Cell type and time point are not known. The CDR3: CASSLASGPYGYTF. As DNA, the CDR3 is TGTGCCAGCAGTTTAGCGTCGGGCCCGTATGGCTACACCTTC.